This note documents a single T cell receptor (beta chain) sequence. Antigen specificity is unknown. This sample was included in a study of cytomegalovirus exposure and HLA in healthy donors. Turning to the study itself: The early release's HLA-typed donors yielded approximately 85 million unique TCRs.

This CDR3 has 18 residues. In germline, CDR1 is MNHNS, CDR2 SASEGT. Trimming took 2 bases from V and 0 from J; bases not matched to a gene: 5. Whole-study results and caveats: TCR beta chain V- and J-gene trimming was linked, in a later analysis, to a missense variant in DCLRE1C. Sequence variants that were highly shared formed a cluster that was likely a sequencing artifact. Confirmation was obtained in vitro that a few CMV-associated chains are specific for CMV antigens.

It was with 60 Vbeta and 13 Jbeta primers that the PCR ran. Measured with immunoSEQ multiplex PCR; TCRdb has only the in-frame clones, and not every one. The sample has under 200,000 clones; 79% are singletons. The chain employs TRBV6-1 and TRBJ2-6, with 9 bases aligning to TRBD1. This clonotype originated in a man aged 35-49 years in good health and CMV-seronegative. The sequenced sample consisted of PBMCs. CDR3 DNA: TGTGCCAGCAGTGAAAGAGGGACAGGGATCTCTGGGGCCAACGTCCTGACTTTC. Translating it yields CASSERGTGISGANVLTF.